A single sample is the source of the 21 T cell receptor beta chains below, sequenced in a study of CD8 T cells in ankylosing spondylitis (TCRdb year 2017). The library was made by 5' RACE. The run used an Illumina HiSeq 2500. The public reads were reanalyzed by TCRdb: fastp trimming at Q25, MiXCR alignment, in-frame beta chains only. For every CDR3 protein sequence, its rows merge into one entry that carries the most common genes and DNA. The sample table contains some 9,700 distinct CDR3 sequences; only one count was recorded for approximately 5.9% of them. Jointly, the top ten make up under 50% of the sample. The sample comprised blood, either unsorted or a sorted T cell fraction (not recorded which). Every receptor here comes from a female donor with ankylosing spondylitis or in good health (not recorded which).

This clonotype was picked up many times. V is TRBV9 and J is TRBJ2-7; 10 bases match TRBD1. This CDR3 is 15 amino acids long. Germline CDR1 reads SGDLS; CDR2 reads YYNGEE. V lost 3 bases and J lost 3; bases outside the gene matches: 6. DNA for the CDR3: TGTGCCAGCAGCGCGGGGGGGACAGGGGACTACGAGCAGTACTTC. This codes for CASSAGGTGDYEQYF.

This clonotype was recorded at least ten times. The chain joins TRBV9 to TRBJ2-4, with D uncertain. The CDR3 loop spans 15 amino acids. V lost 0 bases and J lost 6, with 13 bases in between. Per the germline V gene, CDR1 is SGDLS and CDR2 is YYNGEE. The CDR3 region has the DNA TGTGCCAGCAGCGTAGCTACTGGCCAGCTAAACATTCAGTACTTC. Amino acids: CASSVATGQLNIQYF.

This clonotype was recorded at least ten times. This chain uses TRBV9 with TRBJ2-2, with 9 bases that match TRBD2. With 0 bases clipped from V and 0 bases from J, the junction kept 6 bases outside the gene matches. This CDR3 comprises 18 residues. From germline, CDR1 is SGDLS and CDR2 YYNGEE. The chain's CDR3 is CASSVVSGGPTNTGELFF. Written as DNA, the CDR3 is TGTGCCAGCAGCGTAGTAAGCGGGGGGCCAACGAACACCGGGGAGCTGTTTTTT.

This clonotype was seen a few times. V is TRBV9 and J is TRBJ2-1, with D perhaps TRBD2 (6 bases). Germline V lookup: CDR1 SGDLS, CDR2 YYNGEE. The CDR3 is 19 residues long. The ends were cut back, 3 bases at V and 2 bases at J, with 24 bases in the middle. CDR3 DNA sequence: TGTGCCAGCAGCGCTCCTTCCGGGGGAAGGGCCTTCACCTACAATGAGCAGTTCTTC. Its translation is CASSAPSGGRAFTYNEQFF.

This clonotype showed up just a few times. CDR3 in DNA: TGTGCCAGCACCCCAGATGACACACTTGGTTCACCCCTCCACTTT. Translated, it gives CASTPDDTLGSPLHF. This chain links TRBV9 with TRBJ1-6; D uncertain. The CDR3 loop spans 15 amino acids. Trimming took 6 bases from V and 9 from J, leaving 19 bases between them. Germline V lookup: CDR1 SGDLS, CDR2 YYNGEE.

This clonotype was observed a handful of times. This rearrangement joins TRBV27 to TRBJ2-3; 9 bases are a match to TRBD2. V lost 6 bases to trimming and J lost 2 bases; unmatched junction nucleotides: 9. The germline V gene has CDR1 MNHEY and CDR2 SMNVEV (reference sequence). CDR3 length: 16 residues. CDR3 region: CASSPTERGATDTQYF. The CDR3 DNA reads TGTGCCAGCAGCCCGACTGAGCGGGGGGCCACAGATACGCAGTATTTT.

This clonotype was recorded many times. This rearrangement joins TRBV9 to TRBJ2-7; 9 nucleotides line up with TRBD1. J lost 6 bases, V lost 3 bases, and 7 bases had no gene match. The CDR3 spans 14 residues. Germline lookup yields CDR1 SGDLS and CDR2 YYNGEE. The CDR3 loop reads CASSASGTGLEQYF. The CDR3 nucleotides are TGTGCCAGCAGCGCATCCGGGACAGGGCTCGAGCAGTACTTC. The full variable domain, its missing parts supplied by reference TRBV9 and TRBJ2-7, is DSGVTQTPKHLITATGQRVTLRCSPRSGDLSVYWYQQSLDQGLQFLIQYYNGEERAKGNILERFSAQQFPDLHSELNLSSLELGDSALYFCASSASGTGLEQYFGPGTRLTVT.

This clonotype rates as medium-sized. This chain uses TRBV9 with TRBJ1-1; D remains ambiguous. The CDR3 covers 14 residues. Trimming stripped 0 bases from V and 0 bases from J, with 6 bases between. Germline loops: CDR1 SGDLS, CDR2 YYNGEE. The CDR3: CASSVGDMNTEAFF. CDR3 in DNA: TGTGCCAGCAGCGTAGGTGACATGAACACTGAAGCTTTCTTT. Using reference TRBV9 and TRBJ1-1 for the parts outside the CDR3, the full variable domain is DSGVTQTPKHLITATGQRVTLRCSPRSGDLSVYWYQQSLDQGLQFLIQYYNGEERAKGNILERFSAQQFPDLHSELNLSSLELGDSALYFCASSVGDMNTEAFFGQGTRLTVV.

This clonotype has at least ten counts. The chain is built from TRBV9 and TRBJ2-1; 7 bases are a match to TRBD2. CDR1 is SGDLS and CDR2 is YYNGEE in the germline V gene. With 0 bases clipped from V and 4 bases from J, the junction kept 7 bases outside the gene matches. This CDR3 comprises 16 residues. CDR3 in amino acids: CASSVVQGGSYNEQFF. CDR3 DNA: TGTGCCAGCAGCGTAGTACAAGGCGGGAGTTACAATGAGCAGTTCTTC.

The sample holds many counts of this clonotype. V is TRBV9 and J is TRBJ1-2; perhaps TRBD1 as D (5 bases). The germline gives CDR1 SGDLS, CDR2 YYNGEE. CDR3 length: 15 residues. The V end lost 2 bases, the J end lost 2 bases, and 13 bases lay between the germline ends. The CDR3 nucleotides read TGTGCCAGCAGCGTTGGGACGGGTACAAACTATGGCTACACCTTC. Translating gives CASSVGTGTNYGYTF.

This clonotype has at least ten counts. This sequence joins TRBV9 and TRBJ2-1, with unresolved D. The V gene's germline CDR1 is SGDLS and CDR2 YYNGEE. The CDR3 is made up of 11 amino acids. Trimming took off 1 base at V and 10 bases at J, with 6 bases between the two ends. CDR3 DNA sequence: TGTGCCAGCAGCGTATTTGACGAGCAGTTCTTC. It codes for CASSVFDEQFF.

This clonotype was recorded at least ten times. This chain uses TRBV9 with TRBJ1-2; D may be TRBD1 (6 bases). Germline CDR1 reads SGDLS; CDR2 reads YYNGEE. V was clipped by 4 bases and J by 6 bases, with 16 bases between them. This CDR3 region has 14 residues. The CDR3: CASSSLRGAHGYTF. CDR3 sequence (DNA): TGTGCCAGCAGCAGCTTACGGGGGGCTCATGGCTACACCTTC.

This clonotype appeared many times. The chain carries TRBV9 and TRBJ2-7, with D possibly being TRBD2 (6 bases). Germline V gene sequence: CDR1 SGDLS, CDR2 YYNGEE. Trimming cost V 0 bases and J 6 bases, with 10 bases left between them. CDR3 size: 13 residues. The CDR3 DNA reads TGTGCCAGCAGCGTAGGGGTGGGAGGCGAGCAGTACTTC. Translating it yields CASSVGVGGEQYF.

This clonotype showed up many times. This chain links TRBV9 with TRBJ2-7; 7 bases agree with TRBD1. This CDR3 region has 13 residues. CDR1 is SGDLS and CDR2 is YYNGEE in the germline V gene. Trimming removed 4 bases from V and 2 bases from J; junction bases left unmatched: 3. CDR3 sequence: CASSQGQTYEQYF. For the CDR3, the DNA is TGTGCCAGCAGCCAGGGACAGACCTACGAGCAGTACTTC.

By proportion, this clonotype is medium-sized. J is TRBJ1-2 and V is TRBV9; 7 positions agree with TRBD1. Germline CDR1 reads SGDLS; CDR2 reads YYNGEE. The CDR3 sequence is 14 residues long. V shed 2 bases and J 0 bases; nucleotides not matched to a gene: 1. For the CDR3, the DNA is TGTGCCAGCAGCGTGACAGGGACTAACTATGGCTACACCTTC. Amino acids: CASSVTGTNYGYTF. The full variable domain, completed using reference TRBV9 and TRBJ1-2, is DSGVTQTPKHLITATGQRVTLRCSPRSGDLSVYWYQQSLDQGLQFLIQYYNGEERAKGNILERFSAQQFPDLHSELNLSSLELGDSALYFCASSVTGTNYGYTFGSGTRLTVV.

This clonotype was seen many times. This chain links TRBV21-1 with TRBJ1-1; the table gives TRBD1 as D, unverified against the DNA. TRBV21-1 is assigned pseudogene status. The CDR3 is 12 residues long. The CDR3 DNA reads TGTGCCAGCAGCAAAGGCCCGCAGGGAGCTTTCTTT. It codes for CASSKGPQGAFF.

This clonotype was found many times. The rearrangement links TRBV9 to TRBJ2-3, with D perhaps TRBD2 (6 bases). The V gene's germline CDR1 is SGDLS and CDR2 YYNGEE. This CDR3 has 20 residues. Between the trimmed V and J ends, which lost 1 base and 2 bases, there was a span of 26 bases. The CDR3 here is CASSVRPSSLLATPTDTQYF. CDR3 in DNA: TGTGCCAGCAGCGTACGGCCCTCCTCCTTACTAGCAACTCCCACAGATACGCAGTATTTT. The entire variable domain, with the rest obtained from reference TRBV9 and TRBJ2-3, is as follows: DSGVTQTPKHLITATGQRVTLRCSPRSGDLSVYWYQQSLDQGLQFLIQYYNGEERAKGNILERFSAQQFPDLHSELNLSSLELGDSALYFCASSVRPSSLLATPTDTQYFGPGTRLTVL.

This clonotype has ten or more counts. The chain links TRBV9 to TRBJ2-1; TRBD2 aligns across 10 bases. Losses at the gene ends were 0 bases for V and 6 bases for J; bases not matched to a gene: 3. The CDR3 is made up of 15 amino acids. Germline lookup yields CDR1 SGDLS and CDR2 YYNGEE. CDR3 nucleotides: TGTGCCAGCAGCGTAGGTTCTAGCGGGAGCAATGAGCAGTTCTTC. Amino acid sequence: CASSVGSSGSNEQFF.

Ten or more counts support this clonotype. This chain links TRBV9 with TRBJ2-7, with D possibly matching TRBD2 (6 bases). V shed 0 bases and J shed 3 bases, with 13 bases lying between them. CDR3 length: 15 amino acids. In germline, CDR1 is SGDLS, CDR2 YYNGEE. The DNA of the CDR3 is TGTGCCAGCAGCGTAGCCGGGAGTAAGGACTACGAGCAGTACTTC. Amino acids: CASSVAGSKDYEQYF.

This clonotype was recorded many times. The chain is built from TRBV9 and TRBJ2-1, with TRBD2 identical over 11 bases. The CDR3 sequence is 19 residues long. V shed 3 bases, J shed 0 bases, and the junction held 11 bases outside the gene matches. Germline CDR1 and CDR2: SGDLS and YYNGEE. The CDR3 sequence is CASSALAGASIRSYNEQFF. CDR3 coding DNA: TGTGCCAGCAGCGCACTAGCGGGGGCCTCTATCCGCTCCTACAATGAGCAGTTCTTC.

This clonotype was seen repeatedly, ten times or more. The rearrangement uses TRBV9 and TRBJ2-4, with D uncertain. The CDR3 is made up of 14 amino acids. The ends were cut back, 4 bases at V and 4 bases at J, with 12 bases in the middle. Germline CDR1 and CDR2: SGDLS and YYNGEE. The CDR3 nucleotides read TGTGCCAGCAGCCCCCAGGACCAAAAAAACATTCAGTACTTC. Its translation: CASSPQDQKNIQYF.